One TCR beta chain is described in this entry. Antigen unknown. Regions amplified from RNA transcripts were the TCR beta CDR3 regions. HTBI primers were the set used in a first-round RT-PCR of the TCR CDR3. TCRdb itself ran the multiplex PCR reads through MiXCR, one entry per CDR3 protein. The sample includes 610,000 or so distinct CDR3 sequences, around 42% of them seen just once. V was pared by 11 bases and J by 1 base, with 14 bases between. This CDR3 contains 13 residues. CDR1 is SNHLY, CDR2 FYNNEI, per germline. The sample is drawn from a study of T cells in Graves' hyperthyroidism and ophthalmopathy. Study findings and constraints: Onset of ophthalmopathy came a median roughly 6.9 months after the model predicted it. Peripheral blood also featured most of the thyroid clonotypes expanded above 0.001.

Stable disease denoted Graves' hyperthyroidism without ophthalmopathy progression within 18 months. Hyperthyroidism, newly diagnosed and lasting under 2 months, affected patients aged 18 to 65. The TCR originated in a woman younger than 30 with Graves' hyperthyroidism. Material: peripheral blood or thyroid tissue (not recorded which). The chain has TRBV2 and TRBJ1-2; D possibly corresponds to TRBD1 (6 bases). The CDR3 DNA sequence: TGTGCCGGACGTGGACAGATTAACTATGGCTACACCTTC. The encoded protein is CAGRGQINYGYTF.